These 10 T cell receptor beta chains were sequenced from one sample in a study of blood T cell repertoires in COVID-19. Using immunoSEQ multiplex PCR, the repertoire was profiled, and TCRdb retains in-frame clones only, with some absent. The repertoire holds tens of thousands of clones, 75% to 95% seen once, with 6.5% to 8% in the top ten. The sample consisted of peripheral blood. These receptors originate from a man in his forties with COVID-19, enrolled during active disease.

The chain has TRBV7-2 and TRBJ1-3; no definite D call. CDR3 length equals 14 residues. Germline V CDR1 and CDR2: SGHTA, FQGNSA. Trimming removed 5 bases from V and 3 bases from J, with 11 bases in between. The CDR3 region is CASSQRHRGNTIYF. The CDR3 region has the DNA TGTGCCAGCAGCCAGAGACATCGTGGAAACACCATATATTTT.

This chain's CDR3 is CASSPTPDKDYEQYF. The CDR3 DNA sequence: TGTGCCAGCTCACCCACCCCGGACAAGGACTACGAGCAGTACTTC. The J gene is TRBJ2-7, the V gene TRBV18; D possibly corresponds to TRBD1 (5 bases). The germline V gene encodes CDR1 KGHSH and CDR2 LQKENI. Between the trimmed V and J ends, which lost 3 bases and 3 bases, there was a span of 15 bases. This CDR3 is built from 15 residues. The variable domain in full, completed from reference TRBV18 and TRBJ2-7, reads NAGVMQNPRHLVRRRGQEARLRCSPMKGHSHVYWYRQLPEEGLKFMVYLQKENIIDESGMPKERFSAEFPKEGPSILRIQQVVRGDSAAYFCASSPTPDKDYEQYFGPGTRLTVT.

V and J are TRBV6-5 and TRBJ2-7, with 7 positions matching TRBD1. Germline V gives CDR1 MNHEY, CDR2 SVGAGI. CDR3 length: 14 amino acids. V shed 8 bases, J shed 5 bases, and the junction held 12 bases outside the gene matches. This CDR3 reads CASLSETGSNEQYF. Written as DNA, the CDR3 is TGTGCCAGCCTCTCTGAGACAGGGTCCAACGAGCAGTACTTC.

This chain connects TRBV6-2 or TRBV6-3 to TRBJ1-2, with D possibly matching TRBD1 (6 bases). The germline V gene has CDR1 MNHEY and CDR2 SVGEGT. The CDR3 consists of 14 residues. Trimming removed 5 bases from V and 4 bases from J, with 14 bases in between. CDR3 protein: CASSRSQGGYGYTF. For the CDR3, the DNA is TGTGCCAGCAGTCGGTCACAGGGCGGCTATGGCTACACCTTC.

V is TRBV7-3 and J is TRBJ2-2; 7 positions match TRBD1. The CDR3 is 16 residues long. With V trimmed by 2 bases and J by 0 bases, 3 bases remained unmatched. Germline CDR1 reads SGHTA; CDR2 reads FQGTGA. CDR3 protein: CASSLGTASNTGELFF. The CDR3 DNA sequence: TGTGCCAGCAGCTTAGGGACAGCCTCGAACACCGGGGAGCTGTTTTTT.

The chain employs TRBV4-1 and TRBJ1-1; tentative D call: TRBD1 (5 bases). The CDR3 runs 14 residues. The ends were cut back, 0 bases at V and 8 bases at J, with 13 bases in the middle. CDR1 is MGHRA and CDR2 is YSYEKL in the germline V gene. In DNA form, the CDR3 reads TGCGCCAGCAGCCAAGAAGGGGTGAGAGGCGAAGCTTTCTTT. Its translation is CASSQEGVRGEAFF.

The chain has TRBV1 and TRBJ1-5. TRBV1 is annotated as a pseudogene. CDR3 length equals 11 residues. Here the CDR3 reads CTSSSNQPQHF. The CDR3 DNA is TGCACCAGCAGCTCGAATCAGCCCCAGCATTTT.

The rearrangement joins TRBV6-5 to TRBJ2-3; 8 bases are shared with TRBD2. The CDR3 sequence is 13 residues long. The J segment lost 6 bases and the V segment lost 11 bases, leaving 10 bases of the junction unmatched. The germline CDR1 and CDR2 sequences are MNHEY and SVGAGI. The CDR3 spells CAQLRGETDTQYF. The CDR3, as DNA: TGTGCCCAGCTGCGGGGGGAGACGGATACGCAGTATTTT.

The chain links TRBV6-5 to TRBJ2-7; 9 positions match TRBD1. The CDR3 consists of 15 residues. CDR1 and CDR2 from the germline V gene are MNHEY and SVGAGI. The junction had 7 bases not matched to a gene; V was cut back by 7 bases and J by 0 bases. Written as DNA, the CDR3 is TGTGCCAGCACACCAGGACAGGGGAACTCCTACGAGCAGTACTTC. Amino acids: CASTPGQGNSYEQYF.

This clone was counted once. Written as DNA, the CDR3 is TGTGCCAGCAGTCTACAGGGATTTGGCTACACCTTC. This sequence encodes CASSLQGFGYTF. This chain uses TRBV28 with TRBJ1-2, with TRBD1 as a possible D gene (6 bases). This CDR3 is built from 12 residues. The V end lost 5 bases, the J end lost 7 bases, and 11 bases lay between the germline ends. Germline V gene sequence: CDR1 MDHEN, CDR2 SYDVKM.